This T cell receptor beta chain stems from a study of cytomegalovirus exposure and HLA in healthy donors. This CDR3 spans 16 amino acids. Per the germline V gene, CDR1 is SNHLY and CDR2 is FYNNEI. V dropped 6 bases and J dropped 2 bases, with 17 bases sitting between them. The PCR used 60 Vbeta and 13 Jbeta primers. Clones were read by immunoSEQ multiplex PCR, and TCRdb kept only the in-frame ones, dropping some. Among 50,000 to 70,000 clones listed, 55% to 65% were seen once. The source material was PBMCs. This receptor was taken from a man aged 25-45 years in good health and CMV-seronegative. The V call is TRBV2, the J call TRBJ2-4; D may be TRBD1 (5 bases). CDR3 bases: TGTGCCAGCAGGGCCCGGTGGGGCTTGACCAAAAACATTCAGTACTTC. Its protein is CASRARWGLTKNIQYF.